This TCR beta chain was identified in a study of T cells in women clearing cervical HPV infection. The germline gives CDR1 LNHDA, CDR2 SQIVND (reference sequence). CDR3 length equals 15 residues. The junction had 8 bases not matched to a gene; V was cut back by 3 bases and J by 5 bases. Data came from immunoSEQ multiplex PCR; TCRdb stores just in-frame clones and leaves some out. The ten top clones account for 6% to 8%, within a sample of 30,000 to 40,000 clones. In regard to this clone: With the read ending 3 residues before the CDR3 end, the germline J gene is used to fill in that end.

The chain uses TRBV19 and TRBJ2-3; TRBD1 matches 7 bases. Specimen: blood buffy coat. The sequence came from a woman between 18 and 70 years old with a cervical HPV16 infection that either progressed to CIN3+ or cleared (not recorded which). The part of the CDR3 DNA that was read is TGTGCCAGTAGTATTAGACAGGGTGAGGGAGATACG. It yields the protein CASSIRQGEGDT. The entire CDR3 protein reads CASSIRQGEGDTQYF.